This TCR beta chain is drawn from a study of blood T cell repertoires in COVID-19. Overall study: Sample material is recorded as cDNA or gDNA derived from T cells, B-cell-depleted T cells, or PBMCs.

Source study methods: Using reference gene primer amplification, nucleated cell counts were estimated. Generated by immunoSEQ multiplex PCR, the TCRdb table keeps only in-frame clones and is missing some. The V and J calls and clone size were taken over from that table, and D and trimming were inferred from the DNA. The repertoire includes 200,000 to 300,000 clones, approximately 88% of them detected once, and around 6.6% sits in the top ten. A Seattle source enrolled patients during active infection and followed them longitudinally. CDR1 and CDR2 from the germline V gene are SGHVS and FNYEAQ. The CDR3 length is 14 residues. With V trimmed by 2 bases and J by 5 bases, 2 bases remained unmatched.

The sequence derives from a woman in her 30s with COVID-19, enrolled during active disease. The sequencing input was peripheral blood. The rearrangement links TRBV7-6 to TRBJ1-4, with 7 bases aligning to TRBD1. The CDR3 region has the DNA TGTGCCAGCAGCTTACAGGGGGAAAATGAAAAACTGTTTTTT. Protein: CASSLQGENEKLFF.